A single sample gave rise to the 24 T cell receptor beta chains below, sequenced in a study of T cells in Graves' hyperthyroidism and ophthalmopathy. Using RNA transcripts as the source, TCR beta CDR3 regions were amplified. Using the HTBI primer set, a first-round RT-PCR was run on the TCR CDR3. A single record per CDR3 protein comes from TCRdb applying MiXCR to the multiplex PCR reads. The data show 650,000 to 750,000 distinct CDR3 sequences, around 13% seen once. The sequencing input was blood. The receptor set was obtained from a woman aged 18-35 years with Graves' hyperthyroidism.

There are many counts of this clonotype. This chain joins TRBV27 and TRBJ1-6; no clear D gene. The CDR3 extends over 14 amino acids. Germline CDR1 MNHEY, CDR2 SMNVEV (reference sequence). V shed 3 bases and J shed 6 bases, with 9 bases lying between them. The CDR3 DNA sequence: TGTGCCAGCAGTTTTTCAGGAGGTAATTCACCCCTCCACTTT. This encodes CASSFSGGNSPLHF.

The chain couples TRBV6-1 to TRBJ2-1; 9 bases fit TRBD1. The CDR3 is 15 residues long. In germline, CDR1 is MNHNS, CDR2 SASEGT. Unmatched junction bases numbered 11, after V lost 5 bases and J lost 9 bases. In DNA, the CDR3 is TGTGCCAGCAGTTTGGGACAGGGCCTACTCACTGAGCAGTTCTTC. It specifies CASSLGQGLLTEQFF.

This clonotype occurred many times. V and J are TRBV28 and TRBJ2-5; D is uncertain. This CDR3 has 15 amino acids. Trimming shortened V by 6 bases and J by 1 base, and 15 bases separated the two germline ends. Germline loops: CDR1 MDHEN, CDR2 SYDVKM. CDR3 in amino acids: CASRAILATQETQYF. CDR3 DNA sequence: TGTGCCAGCAGGGCTATCTTGGCAACCCAAGAGACCCAGTACTTC.

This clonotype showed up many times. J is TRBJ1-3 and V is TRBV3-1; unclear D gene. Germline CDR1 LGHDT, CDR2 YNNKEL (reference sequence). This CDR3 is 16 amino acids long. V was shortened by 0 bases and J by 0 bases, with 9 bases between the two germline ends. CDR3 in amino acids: CASSQEGRASGNTIYF. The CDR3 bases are TGTGCCAGCAGCCAAGAGGGGAGGGCCTCTGGAAACACCATATATTTT.

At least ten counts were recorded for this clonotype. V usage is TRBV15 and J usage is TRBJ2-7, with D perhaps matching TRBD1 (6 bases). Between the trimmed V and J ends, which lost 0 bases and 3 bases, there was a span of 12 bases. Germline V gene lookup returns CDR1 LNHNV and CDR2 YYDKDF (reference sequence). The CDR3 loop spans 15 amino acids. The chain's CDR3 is CATSRDLTGLYEQYF. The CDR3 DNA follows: TGTGCCACCAGCAGAGATTTGACAGGACTCTACGAGCAGTACTTC.

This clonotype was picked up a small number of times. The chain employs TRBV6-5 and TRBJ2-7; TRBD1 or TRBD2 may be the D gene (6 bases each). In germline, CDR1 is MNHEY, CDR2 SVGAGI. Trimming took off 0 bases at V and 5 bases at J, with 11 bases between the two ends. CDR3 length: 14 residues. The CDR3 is CASSYSGGRDEQYF. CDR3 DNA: TGTGCCAGCAGTTACTCGGGGGGCAGGGACGAGCAGTACTTC.

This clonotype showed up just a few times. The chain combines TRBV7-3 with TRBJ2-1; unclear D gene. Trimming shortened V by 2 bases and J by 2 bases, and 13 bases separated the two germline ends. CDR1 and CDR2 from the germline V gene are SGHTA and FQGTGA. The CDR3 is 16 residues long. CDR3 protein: CASSLYLAVPYNEQFF. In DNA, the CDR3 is TGTGCCAGCAGCTTATATCTCGCGGTCCCCTACAATGAGCAGTTCTTC.

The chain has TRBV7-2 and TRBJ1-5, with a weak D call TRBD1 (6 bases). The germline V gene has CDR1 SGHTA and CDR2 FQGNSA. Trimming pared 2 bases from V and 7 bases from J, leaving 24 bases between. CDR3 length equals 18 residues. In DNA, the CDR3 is TGTGCCAGCAGCTTACAGGGTTCCAGGGGCGCGGGAAAACAGCCCCAGCATTTT. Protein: CASSLQGSRGAGKQPQHF.

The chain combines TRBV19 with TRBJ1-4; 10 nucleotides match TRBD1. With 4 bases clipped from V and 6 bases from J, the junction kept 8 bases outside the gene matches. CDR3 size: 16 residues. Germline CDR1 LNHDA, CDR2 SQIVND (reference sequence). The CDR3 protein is CASSTRGDRGYEKLFF. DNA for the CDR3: TGTGCCAGTAGTACTCGAGGGGACAGGGGCTATGAAAAACTGTTTTTT.

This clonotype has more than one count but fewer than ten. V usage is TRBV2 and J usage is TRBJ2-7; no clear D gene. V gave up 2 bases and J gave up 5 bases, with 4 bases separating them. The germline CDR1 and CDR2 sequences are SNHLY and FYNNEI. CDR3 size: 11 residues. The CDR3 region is CASSELNEQYF. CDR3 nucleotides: TGTGCCAGCAGTGAACTAAACGAGCAGTACTTC.

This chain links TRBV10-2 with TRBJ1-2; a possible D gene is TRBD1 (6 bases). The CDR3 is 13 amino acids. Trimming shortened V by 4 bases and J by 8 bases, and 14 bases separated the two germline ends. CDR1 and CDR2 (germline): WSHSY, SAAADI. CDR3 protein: CASSVPGARGYTF. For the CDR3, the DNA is TGCGCCAGCAGTGTCCCAGGGGCACGAGGCTACACCTTC.

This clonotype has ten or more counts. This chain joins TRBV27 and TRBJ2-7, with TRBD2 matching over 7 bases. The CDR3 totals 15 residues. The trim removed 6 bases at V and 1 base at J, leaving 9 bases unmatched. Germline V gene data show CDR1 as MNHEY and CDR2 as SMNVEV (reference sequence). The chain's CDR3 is CASSQAAGESYEQYF. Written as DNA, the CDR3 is TGTGCCAGCAGCCAAGCCGCGGGAGAGTCCTACGAGCAGTACTTC.

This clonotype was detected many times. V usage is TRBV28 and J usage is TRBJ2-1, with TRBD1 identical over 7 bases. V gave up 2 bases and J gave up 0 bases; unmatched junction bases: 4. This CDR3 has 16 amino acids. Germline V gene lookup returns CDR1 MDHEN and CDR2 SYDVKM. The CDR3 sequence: CASSLGTASSYNEQFF. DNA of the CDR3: TGTGCCAGCAGTTTAGGGACAGCTAGCTCCTACAATGAGCAGTTCTTC.

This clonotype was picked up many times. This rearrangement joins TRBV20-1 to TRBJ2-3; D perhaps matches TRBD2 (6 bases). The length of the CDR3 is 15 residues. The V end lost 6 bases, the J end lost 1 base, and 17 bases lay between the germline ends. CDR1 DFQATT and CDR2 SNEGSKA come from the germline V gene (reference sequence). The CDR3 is CSAQGGKGGTDTQYF. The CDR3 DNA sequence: TGCAGTGCCCAGGGCGGGAAGGGCGGCACAGATACGCAGTATTTT.

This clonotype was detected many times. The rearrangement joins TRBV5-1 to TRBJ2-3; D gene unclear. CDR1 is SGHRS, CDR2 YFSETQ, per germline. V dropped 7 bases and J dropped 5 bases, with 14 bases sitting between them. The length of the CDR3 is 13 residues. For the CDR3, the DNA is TGCGCCAGCCTCCTTCCCGGAGAAGATACGCAGTATTTT. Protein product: CASLLPGEDTQYF.

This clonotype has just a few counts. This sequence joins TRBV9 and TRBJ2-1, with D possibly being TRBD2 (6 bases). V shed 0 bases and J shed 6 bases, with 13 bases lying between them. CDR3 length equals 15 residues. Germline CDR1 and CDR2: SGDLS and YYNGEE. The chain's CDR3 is CASSVGLVGGNEQFF. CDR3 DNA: TGTGCCAGCAGCGTAGGGCTAGTGGGGGGCAATGAGCAGTTCTTC.

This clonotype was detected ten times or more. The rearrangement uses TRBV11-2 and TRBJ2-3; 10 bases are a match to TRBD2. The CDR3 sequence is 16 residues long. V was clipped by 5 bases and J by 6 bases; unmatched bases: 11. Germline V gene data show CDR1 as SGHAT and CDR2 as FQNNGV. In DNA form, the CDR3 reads TGTGCCAGCAGCACCGGGACTAGCGCAGCCTGGGATACGCAGTATTTT. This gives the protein CASSTGTSAAWDTQYF.

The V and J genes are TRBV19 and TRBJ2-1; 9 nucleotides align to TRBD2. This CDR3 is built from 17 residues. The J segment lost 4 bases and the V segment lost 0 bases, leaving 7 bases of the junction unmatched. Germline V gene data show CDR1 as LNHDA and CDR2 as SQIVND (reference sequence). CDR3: CASSIESWLAGYNEQFF. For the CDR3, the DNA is TGTGCCAGTAGTATAGAATCTTGGCTAGCGGGGTACAATGAGCAGTTCTTC.

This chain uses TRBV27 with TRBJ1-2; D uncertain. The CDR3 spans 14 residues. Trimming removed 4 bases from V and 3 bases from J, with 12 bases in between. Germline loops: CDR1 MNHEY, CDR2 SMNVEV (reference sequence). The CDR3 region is CASSSRKGDYGYTF. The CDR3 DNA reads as TGTGCCAGCAGTTCACGAAAGGGCGACTATGGCTACACCTTC.

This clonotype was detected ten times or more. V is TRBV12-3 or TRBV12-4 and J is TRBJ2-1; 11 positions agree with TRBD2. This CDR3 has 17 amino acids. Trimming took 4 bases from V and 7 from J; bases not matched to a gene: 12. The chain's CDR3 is CASSSATSGGGGNEQFF. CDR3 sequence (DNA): TGTGCCAGCAGTTCGGCTACTAGCGGGGGTGGGGGGAATGAGCAGTTCTTC.

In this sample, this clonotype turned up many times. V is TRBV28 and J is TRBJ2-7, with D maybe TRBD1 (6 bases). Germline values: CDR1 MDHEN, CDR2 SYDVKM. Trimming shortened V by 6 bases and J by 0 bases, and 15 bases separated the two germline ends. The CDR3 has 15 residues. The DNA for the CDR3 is TGTGCCAGCAGCCTCCGGGACATCGTCTCCTACGAGCAGTACTTC. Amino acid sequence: CASSLRDIVSYEQYF.

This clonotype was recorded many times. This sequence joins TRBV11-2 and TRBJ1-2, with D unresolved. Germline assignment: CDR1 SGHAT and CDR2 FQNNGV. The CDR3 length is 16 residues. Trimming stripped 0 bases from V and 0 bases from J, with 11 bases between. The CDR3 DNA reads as TGTGCCAGCAGCTTAGATCTGAGGCCTGCTAACTATGGCTACACCTTC. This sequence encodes CASSLDLRPANYGYTF.

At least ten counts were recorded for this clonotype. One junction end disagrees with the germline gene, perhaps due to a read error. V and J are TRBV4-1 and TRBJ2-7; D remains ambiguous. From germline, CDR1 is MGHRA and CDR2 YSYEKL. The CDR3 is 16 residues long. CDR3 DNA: TGCGCCAGCAGCCAAGATCGAAGCCAGATAGCCTATGAGCAGTACTTC. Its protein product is CASSQDRSQIAYEQYF.

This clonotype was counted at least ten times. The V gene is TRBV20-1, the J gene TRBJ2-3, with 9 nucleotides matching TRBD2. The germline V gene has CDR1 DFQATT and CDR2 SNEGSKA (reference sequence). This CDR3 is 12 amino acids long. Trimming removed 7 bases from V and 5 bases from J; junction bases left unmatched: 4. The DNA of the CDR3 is TGCAGTGGGAGCGGGAGGCAAGATACGCAGTATTTT. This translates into CSGSGRQDTQYF.